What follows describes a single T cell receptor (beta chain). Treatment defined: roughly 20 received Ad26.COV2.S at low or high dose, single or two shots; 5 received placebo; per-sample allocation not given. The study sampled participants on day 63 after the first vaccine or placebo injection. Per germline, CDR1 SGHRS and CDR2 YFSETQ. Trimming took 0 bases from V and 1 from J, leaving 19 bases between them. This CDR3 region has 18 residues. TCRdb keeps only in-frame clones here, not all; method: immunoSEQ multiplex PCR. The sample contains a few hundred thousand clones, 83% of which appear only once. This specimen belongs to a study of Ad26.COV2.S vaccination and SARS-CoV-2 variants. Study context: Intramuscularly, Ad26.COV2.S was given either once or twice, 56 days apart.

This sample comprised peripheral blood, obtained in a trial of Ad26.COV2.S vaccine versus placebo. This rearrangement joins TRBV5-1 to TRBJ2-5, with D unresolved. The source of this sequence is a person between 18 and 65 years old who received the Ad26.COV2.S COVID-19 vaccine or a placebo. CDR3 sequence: CASSLGLRQRVSQETQYF. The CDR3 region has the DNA TGCGCCAGCAGCTTGGGTCTCAGGCAGAGAGTCTCCCAAGAGACCCAGTACTTC.